This T cell receptor (beta chain) appears in the sequencing data of a study of blood T cell repertoires in COVID-19 (dated by TCRdb to about 2020). Broadly, across the study: The collaborator samples originated in the United States, Italy and Spain and spanned the acute and convalescent phases of COVID-19. Samples were obtained from the ongoing ImmuneRACE study (first 160 participants) and from over a thousand subjects provided by 6 global collaborators. Where HLA class I and class II types were available, the types were taken from metadata supplied by the sample provider, not from assay-based typing. The repertoires were made available in a free public database intended to serve as a resource for research on the immune response to SARS-CoV-2. A de-identified subject ID, COVID-19 status, age in years and sex were almost always included in the sample metadata. Deeply sampled blood TCRbeta repertoires from subjects exposed to, actively infected with, or recovered from COVID-19 were included in the dataset. The material from the prospective study consisted of cDNA or gDNA derived from T cells, B-cell-depleted T cells, or PBMCs. What the research found in general, with its limitations: The quantity of clinical and demographic metadata differed by source and by participant and was supplied without curation.

TCRbeta CDR3 regions were amplified from genomic DNA by means of the immunoSEQ Assay, a bias-controlled multiplex PCR. Per the source publication's procedure: The number of nucleated cells in each sample was estimated by amplification of reference gene primers within the assay. Sequence reads were collapsed and filtered to measure the absolute abundance of every unique TCRbeta CDR3 rearrangement. For each sample, productive Simpson clonality was calculated by taking the square root of Simpson's diversity index across productive rearrangements. TCRdb took over this immuneACCESS table, retaining in-frame rearrangements with V and J assigned. Such tables are incomplete; in checked studies, under half of the missing clones stem from an unresolved V gene, and the remainder is unexplained. The DNA gave D and trimming, while V, J and clone size come from that table. In this sample the table shows 52,000 or so clones, 85% of which occur a single time. Clones ranked in the top ten supply over 9.5% of the sample.

Each collaborating institution followed its own protocols to collect whole blood in K2EDTA tubes. For TCRbeta analysis, collaborators shipped samples in one of three forms: frozen whole blood, isolated PBMCs, or DNA extracted from either of those sample types. A remark on this clone: No antigen is known for it. Base quality data are lacking; no much larger clone is found one base away.

The receptor was derived from a human donor in a cohort sampled during active COVID-19. The source material was peripheral blood.

Here is the DNA: TGTGCCAGTAGTACACCCCGGGGTAGCGGGAGCTCCTACAATGAGCAGTTCTTC. Translated, it gives CASSTPRGSGSSYNEQFF. Recombination linked TRBV19 to TRBJ2-1; 9 middle bases align to TRBD2. The germline V gene (reference sequence) yields LNHDA for CDR1 and SQIVND for CDR2. Including the terminal cysteine and phenylalanine, the CDR3 comprises 18 residues. CDR3 DNA only is kept here, 54 bases in frame from base 1. Trimming removed 4 bases from V and 0 bases from J; the gene matches leave 10 bases unexplained.